Listed below are T cell receptor beta chains from one sample, sequenced in a study of T cell responses to AZD1222 COVID-19 vaccine. The repertoire was sequenced with immunoSEQ multiplex PCR; TCRdb's copy has only in-frame clones and lacks some. The table records 150,000 or so clones, roughly 87% of them present only once. The sample consisted of peripheral blood, taken on day 0 of AZD1222 vaccination. These receptors were collected from an adult in good health. Both conserved end residues are part of each CDR3.

TRBV10-1	TRBJ2-2	CASSRAPNTGELFF
TRBV6-5	TRBJ2-7	CASGARYYEQYF
TRBV19	TRBJ1-2	CASRRLTGRDGYTF
TRBV5-4	TRBJ1-3	CASSHGDNGNTIYF
TRBV18	TRBJ1-2	CASSPGDYGYTF
TRBV12-5	TRBJ1-4	CASGLESGDGVTNEKLFF
TRBV7-3	TRBJ1-1	CASSPRAYTEAFF
TRBV19	TRBJ2-5	CASSVGTGGRSQYF
TRBV12-5	TRBJ1-1	CASGLGDFNRAFF
TRBV7-9	TRBJ2-5	CASSGRVGQETQYF
TRBV28	TRBJ2-3	CASSFFVGFRDTQYF
TRBV30	TRBJ1-5	CAWSVPGQPQHF
TRBV25-1	TRBJ1-5	CASSAAGTGNQPQHF
TRBV18	TRBJ2-3	CASSPGSRNTQYF
TRBV5-5	TRBJ2-2	CASSPVQSDTGELFF
TRBV4-3	TRBJ2-2	CASSQAPTTGELFF
TRBV7-2	TRBJ2-1	CASSLARGRFNEQFF
TRBV10-2	TRBJ1-2	CASSDFKGTLESYGYTF
TRBV7-9	TRBJ2-5	CASTKREIAQETQYF
TRBV7-6	TRBJ2-3	CASSLRLAGSTDTQYF
TRBV3-1/TRBV3-2	TRBJ2-7	CASSPVRGYEQYF
TRBV27	TRBJ1-2	CASSLKGSGYGYTF
TRBV11-3	TRBJ2-7	CASSPSSTSGNRYEQYF
TRBV5-6	TRBJ2-2	CASSLGQGGYTGELFF
TRBV18	TRBJ1-2	CASSPREGNYGYTF
TRBV11-2	TRBJ1-6	CASSLFDLRSYNSPLHF
TRBV7-9	TRBJ1-2	CASSRGGAQQISYGYTF
TRBV6-4	TRBJ2-1	CASSAGHYNEQFF
TRBV28	TRBJ2-1	CASRLGTGTYNEQFF
TRBV4-3	TRBJ2-1	CASSQETSGRGEQFF
TRBV11-2	TRBJ2-1	CASSLFASSYNEQFF
TRBV7-3	TRBJ1-2	CASSGRDSNYGYTF
TRBV7-6	TRBJ1-4	CASSLRGGAGNEKLFF
TRBV14	TRBJ1-5	CASSSFGRGGNQPQHF
TRBV2	TRBJ1-4	CASSPGQGRNEKLFF
TRBV19	TRBJ1-3	CASSIGSGNTIYF
TRBV7-9	TRBJ2-1	CASSLLGRVRFF
TRBV19	TRBJ1-3	CASSQPGTGNTIYF
TRBV6-5	TRBJ2-1	CASRRLGSYNEQFF
TRBV7-6	TRBJ2-5	CASSPRETQYF
TRBV5-5	TRBJ1-2	CASSMNPQGLYGYTF
TRBV3-1/TRBV3-2	TRBJ1-2	CASSRRGGNYGYTF
TRBV12-3/TRBV12-4	TRBJ1-1	CASGDTEAFF
TRBV4-2	TRBJ1-4	CASSPRGGNEKLFF
TRBV19	TRBJ1-5	CASTTRGSGNQPQHF
TRBV6-2/TRBV6-3	TRBJ2-3	CASSWTSGSQDTQYF
TRBV12-5	TRBJ2-7	CASGVQIYEQYF
TRBV4-1	TRBJ1-2	CASSQGTNYGYTF
TRBV11-1	TRBJ2-1	CASSPTLNEQFF
TRBV2	TRBJ2-7	CASCLAGTYEQYF
TRBV29-1	TRBJ1-2	CSARQGAWNYGYTF
TRBV7-2	TRBJ1-3	CASSLVGSGNTIYF
TRBV7-3	TRBJ1-1	CASSPRGGVGTEAFF
TRBV23-1	TRBJ2-5	CASNRARETQYF
TRBV6-8	TRBJ1-4	CASIIPRGPNEKLFF
TRBV7-8	TRBJ2-6	CAASGSSWERANVLTF
TRBV5-1	TRBJ2-2	CASSLGLAGPNTGELFF
TRBV5-1	TRBJ1-1	CASRDSNTEAFF
TRBV18	TRBJ1-5	CASSLGTGPSRGPQHF